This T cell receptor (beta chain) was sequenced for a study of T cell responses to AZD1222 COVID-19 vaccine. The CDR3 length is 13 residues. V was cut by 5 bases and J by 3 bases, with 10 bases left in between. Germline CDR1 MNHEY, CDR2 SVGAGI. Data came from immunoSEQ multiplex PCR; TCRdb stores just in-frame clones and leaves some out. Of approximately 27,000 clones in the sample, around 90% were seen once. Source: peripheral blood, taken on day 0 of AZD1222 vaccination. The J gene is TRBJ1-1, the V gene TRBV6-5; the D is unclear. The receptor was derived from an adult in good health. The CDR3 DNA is TGTGCCAGCAGTCTAAACCGGGACACTGAAGCTTTCTTT. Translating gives CASSLNRDTEAFF.